The clone carrying this T cell receptor (beta chain) was counted only a few times. Its cognate antigen is unknown. As to time point: week 35, safety follow-up. Every vaccination contained 300 ug of the mutant IDH1 20-mer peptide and was paired with topical imiquimod. The record originates from a study of a mutant IDH1 vaccine in newly diagnosed glioma. Study in general: Patients under treatment included about 62% males and around 38% females and had a mean age of around 40 years. Patients previously underwent radiotherapy, temozolomide, or both, and most underwent both. Broader study findings: The vaccine induced immune responses, and these occurred in over 90% of patients.

Using immunoSEQ multiplex PCR, the repertoire was profiled, and TCRdb retains in-frame clones only, with some absent. Of roughly 54,000 clones listed, roughly 84% are singletons. In germline, CDR1 is KGHSH, CDR2 LQKENI. This CDR3 has 15 residues. V shed 0 bases and J shed 5 bases, with 13 bases lying between them. The chain is built from TRBV18 and TRBJ1-1, with D possibly matching TRBD1 (5 bases). Sequencing was performed on PBMCs, taken from a glioma patient whose treatment included an IDH1 peptide vaccine. The receptor's source is a woman aged 18 to 35 with glioma. The CDR3 region is CASSPPGGTRTEAFF. The CDR3 DNA reads TGTGCCAGCTCACCACCAGGAGGGACGCGGACTGAAGCTTTCTTT.